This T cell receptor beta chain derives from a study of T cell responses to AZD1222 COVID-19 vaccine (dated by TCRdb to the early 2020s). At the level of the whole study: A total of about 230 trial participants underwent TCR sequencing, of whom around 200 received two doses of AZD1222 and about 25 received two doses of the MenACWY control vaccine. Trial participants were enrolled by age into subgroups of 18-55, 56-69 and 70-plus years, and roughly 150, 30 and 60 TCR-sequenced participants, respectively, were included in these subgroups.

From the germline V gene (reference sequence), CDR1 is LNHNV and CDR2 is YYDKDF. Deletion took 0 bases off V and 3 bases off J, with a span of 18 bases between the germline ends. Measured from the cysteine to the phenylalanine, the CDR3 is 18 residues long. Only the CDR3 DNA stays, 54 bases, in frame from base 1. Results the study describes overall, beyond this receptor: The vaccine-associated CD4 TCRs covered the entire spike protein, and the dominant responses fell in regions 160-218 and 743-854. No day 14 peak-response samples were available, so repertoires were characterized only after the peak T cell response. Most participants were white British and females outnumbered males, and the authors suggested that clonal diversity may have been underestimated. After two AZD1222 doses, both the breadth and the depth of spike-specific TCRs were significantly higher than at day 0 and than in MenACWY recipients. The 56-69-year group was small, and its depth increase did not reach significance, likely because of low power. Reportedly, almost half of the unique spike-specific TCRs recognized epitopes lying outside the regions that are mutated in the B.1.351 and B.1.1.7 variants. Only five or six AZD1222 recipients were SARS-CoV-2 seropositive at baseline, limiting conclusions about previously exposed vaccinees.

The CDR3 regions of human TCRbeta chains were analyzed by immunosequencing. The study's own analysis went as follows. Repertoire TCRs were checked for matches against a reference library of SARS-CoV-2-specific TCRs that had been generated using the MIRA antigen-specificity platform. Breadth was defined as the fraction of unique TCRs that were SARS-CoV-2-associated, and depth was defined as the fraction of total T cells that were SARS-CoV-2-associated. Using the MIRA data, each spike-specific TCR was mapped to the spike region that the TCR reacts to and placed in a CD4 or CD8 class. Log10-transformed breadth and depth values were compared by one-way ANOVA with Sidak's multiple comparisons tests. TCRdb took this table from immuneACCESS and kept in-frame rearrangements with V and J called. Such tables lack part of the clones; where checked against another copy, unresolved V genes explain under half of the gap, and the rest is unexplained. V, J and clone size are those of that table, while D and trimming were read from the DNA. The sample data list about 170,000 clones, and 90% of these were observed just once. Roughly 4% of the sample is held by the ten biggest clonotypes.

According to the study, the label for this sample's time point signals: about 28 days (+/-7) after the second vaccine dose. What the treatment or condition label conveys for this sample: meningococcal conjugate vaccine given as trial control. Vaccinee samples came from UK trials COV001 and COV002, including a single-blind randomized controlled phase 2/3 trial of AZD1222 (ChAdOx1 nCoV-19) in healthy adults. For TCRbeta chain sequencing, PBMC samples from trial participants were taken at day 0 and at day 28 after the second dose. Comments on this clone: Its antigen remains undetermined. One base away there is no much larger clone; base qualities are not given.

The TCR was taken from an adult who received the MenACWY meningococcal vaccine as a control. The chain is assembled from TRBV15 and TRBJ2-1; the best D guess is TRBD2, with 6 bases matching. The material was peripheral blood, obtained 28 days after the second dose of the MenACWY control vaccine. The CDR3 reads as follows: CATSRDLGWREVYNEQFF. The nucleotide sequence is TGTGCCACCAGCAGAGATTTGGGGTGGAGGGAGGTCTACAATGAGCAGTTCTTC. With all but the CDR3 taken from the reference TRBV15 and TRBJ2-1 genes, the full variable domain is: DAMVIQNPRYQVTQFGKPVTLSCSQTLNHNVMYWYQQKSSQAPKLLFHYYDKDFNNEADTPDNFQSRRPNTSFCFLDIRSPGLGDTAMYLCATSRDLGWREVYNEQFFGPGTRLTVL.